This T cell receptor beta chain was recorded in a study of identical twins. About this clonotype: The antigen remains unidentified.

Every donor was a healthy Caucasian. Germline assignment: CDR1 DFQATT and CDR2 SNEGSKA (reference sequence). The ends lost 0 bases at V and 4 bases at J; junction bases unmatched: 4. The CDR3 totals 15 residues. Study-wide results and limits: The study reached conclusions through statistical analysis that was cross-sectional, not following the same donors. Abundant beta clonotypes from cord blood bore fewer insertions; memory repertoires lacked this pattern. The authors noted that invariant MAIT and iNKT cells could partly confound zero-insertion analyses.

From the 5' RACE reads, TCRdb called clonotypes with MiXCR, one entry per CDR3 protein. This table holds more than 1.5 million distinct CDR3 sequences, around a third found once. The receptor's source is a newborn girl in good health. This rearrangement joins TRBV20-1 to TRBJ2-5; 11 bases match TRBD2. The specimen sequenced was cord blood. This CDR3 reads CSARDPLAGGETQYF. CDR3 coding DNA: TGCAGTGCTAGAGACCCCCTAGCGGGGGGAGAGACCCAGTACTTC.